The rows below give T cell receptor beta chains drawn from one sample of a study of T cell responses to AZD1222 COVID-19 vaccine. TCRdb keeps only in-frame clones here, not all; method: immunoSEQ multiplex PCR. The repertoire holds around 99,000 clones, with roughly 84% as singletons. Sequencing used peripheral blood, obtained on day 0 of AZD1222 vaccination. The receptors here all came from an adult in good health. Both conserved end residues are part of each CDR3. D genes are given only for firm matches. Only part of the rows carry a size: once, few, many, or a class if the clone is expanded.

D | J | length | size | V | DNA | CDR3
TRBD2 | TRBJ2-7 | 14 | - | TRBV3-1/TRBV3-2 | TGTGCCAGCAGCCAGGCTAGCGGGGTCTACGAGCAGTACTTC | CASSQASGVYEQYF
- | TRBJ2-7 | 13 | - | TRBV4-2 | TGTGCCAGCAGCCGACAAACGGGGACAGAGCAGTACTTC | CASSRQTGTEQYF
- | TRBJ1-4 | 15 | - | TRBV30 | TGTGCCTGGAGTCTTCGAGGGGCCCGCAATGAAAAACTGTTTTTT | CAWSLRGARNEKLFF
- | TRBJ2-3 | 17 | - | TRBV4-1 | TGCGCCAGCAGCCAAGATTTGGCTAGCGTACGCACAGATACGCAGTATTTT | CASSQDLASVRTDTQYF
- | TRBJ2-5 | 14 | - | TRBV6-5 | TGTGCCAGCGTAGAAGGGGGAGGAGGAGAGACCCAGTACTTC | CASVEGGGGETQYF
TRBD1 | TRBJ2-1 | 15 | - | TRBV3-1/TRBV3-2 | TGTGCCAGCAGCCCGGGACAGGGGGCTAACAATGAGCAGTTCTTC | CASSPGQGANNEQFF
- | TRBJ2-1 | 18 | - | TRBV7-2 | TGTGCCAGCAGCCCCAGCCCCCGCATGGGAGGGGGGCACAATGAGCAGTTCTTC | CASSPSPRMGGGHNEQFF
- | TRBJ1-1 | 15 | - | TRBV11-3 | TGTGCCAGCAGCTTAGGGGAGGGGGTGACCACTGAAGCTTTCTTT | CASSLGEGVTTEAFF
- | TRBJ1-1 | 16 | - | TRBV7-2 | TGTGCCAGCAGCCCCGGAACGGGGGTGGGGATCACTGAAGCTTTCTTT | CASSPGTGVGITEAFF
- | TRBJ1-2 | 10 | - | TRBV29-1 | TGCAGCGTTCGGTTGTCTGGCTACACCTTC | CSVRLSGYTF
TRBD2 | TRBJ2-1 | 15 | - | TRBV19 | TGTGCCAGTAGTACCGGACTAGCGGCCCTCAATGAGCAGTTCTTC | CASSTGLAALNEQFF
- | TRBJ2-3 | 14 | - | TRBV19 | TGTGCCAGTACAGGGTTGTGGGGCGCAGATACGCAGTATTTT | CASTGLWGADTQYF
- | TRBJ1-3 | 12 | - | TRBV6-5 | TGTGCCAGCAGTTACTCTGGAAACACCATATATTTT | CASSYSGNTIYF
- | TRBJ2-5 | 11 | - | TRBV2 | TGTGCCAGCAGTCCCAGTAGAACCCAGTACTTC | CASSPSRTQYF
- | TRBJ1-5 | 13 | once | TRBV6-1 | TGTGCCAGCAGTGAAACAGTGGTCTGGCCCCAGCATTTT | CASSETVVWPQHF
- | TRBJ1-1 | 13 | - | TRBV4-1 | TGCGCCAGCAGATTCACAGGTTTCACTGAAGCTTTCTTT | CASRFTGFTEAFF
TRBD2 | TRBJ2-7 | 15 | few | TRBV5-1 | TGCGCCAGCAGCTTGCAGACTAGCCCTCCTACGCAGCAGTACTTC | CASSLQTSPPTQQYF
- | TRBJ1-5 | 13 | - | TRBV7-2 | TGTGCCAGCAGTACCCAGGGGTCTCAGCCCCAGCATTTT | CASSTQGSQPQHF
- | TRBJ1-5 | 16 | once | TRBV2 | TGTGCCAGCAGTGAGAGGTCAGGGATTAGCAATCAGCCCCAGCATTTT | CASSERSGISNQPQHF
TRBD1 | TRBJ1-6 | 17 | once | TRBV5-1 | TGCGCCAGCAGCCGGGGACAGGGAGGATCCTATAATTCACCCCTCCACTTT | CASSRGQGGSYNSPLHF
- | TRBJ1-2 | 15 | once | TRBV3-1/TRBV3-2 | TGTGCCAGCAGCCCCGGCTTGGGTCCTGGCTATGGCTACACCTTC | CASSPGLGPGYGYTF
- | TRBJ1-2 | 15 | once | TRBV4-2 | TGTGCCAGCAGCCTGAGCGGAAGGGACGACTATGGCTACACCTTC | CASSLSGRDDYGYTF